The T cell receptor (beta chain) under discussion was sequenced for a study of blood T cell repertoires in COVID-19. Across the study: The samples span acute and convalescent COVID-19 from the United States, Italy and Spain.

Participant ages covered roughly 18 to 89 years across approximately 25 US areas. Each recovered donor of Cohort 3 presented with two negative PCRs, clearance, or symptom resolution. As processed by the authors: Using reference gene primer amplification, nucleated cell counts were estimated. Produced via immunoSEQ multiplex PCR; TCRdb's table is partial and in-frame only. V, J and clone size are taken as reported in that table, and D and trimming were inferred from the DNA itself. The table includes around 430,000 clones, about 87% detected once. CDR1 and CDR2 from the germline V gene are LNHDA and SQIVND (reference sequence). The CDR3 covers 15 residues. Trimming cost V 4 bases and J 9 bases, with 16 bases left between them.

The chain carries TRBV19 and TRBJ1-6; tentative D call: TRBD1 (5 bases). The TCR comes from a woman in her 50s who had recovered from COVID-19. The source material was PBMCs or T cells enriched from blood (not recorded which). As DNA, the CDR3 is TGTGCCAGTAGTACCCGGGCGGGAAGGGGTTCACCCCTCCACTTT. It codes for CASSTRAGRGSPLHF.